This T cell receptor (beta chain) was identified during a study of PD-L1 blockade in urothelial cancer. Per germline, CDR1 SGHAT and CDR2 FQDESV (reference sequence). Trimming shortened V by 2 bases and J by 2 bases, and 7 bases separated the two germline ends. The CDR3 runs to 14 residues. The method was immunoSEQ multiplex PCR; TCRdb's version includes in-frame clones alone and lacks a portion of them. Among 85,000 to 90,000 clones, roughly 90% were seen once, and the ten largest hold over 0.95%. Time point denoted: pretreatment peripheral blood. Sequences were derived from PBMCs, sampled around atezolizumab (anti-PD-L1) treatment. The chain uses TRBV11-1 and TRBJ1-3; the D gene is possibly TRBD1 (6 bases). This clonotype originated in a woman over 75 with urothelial cancer. The CDR3 region has the DNA TGTGCCAGCAGCTTAAGGACAGCTGGAAACACCATATATTTT. This gives the protein CASSLRTAGNTIYF.